The following is a T cell receptor beta chain sequence with its context. MiXCR was run by TCRdb on the 5' RACE reads, yielding one entry per CDR3 protein. The sample comprises 340,000 or so distinct CDR3 sequences, 10% to 15% of which are singletons, and around a fifth rests with the top ten. These data originate in a study of T-cell memory formation after mild COVID-19. CDR1 is MNHEY, CDR2 SVGEGT, per germline. The V end was cut by 2 bases, the J end by 1 base, with 8 bases between. The CDR3 spans 14 residues. The chain carries TRBV6-2 or TRBV6-3 and TRBJ2-5; maybe TRBD2 (5 bases). Material for sequencing was PBMCs or a T cell subset sorted from them (not recorded which). The origin of this receptor is a young man who had mild COVID-19 (a few samples of this study predate the infection). Cell type and time point are not known. CDR3 sequence reads: CASSYPDFQETQYF. As DNA, the CDR3 is TGTGCCAGCAGTTACCCGGACTTCCAAGAGACCCAGTACTTC.